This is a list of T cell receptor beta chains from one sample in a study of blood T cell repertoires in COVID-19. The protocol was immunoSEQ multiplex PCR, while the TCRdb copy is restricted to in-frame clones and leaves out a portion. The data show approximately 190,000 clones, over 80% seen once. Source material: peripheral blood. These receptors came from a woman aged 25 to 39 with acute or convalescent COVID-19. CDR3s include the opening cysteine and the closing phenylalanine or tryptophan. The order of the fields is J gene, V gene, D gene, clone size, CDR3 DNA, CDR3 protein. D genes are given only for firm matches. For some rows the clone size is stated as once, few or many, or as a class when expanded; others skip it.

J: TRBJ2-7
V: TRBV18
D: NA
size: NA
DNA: TGTGCCAGCTCCGCAACTTCCTACGAGCAGTACTTC
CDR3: CASSATSYEQYF

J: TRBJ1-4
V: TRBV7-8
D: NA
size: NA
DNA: TGTGCCAGCAGCCCCTTAGCGAGTGGGATTAATGAAAAACTGTTTTTT
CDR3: CASSPLASGINEKLFF

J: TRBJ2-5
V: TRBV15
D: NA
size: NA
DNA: TGTGCCACCGAGGAATGGGCGGGCAACTCTCAAGAGACCCAGTACTTC
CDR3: CATEEWAGNSQETQYF

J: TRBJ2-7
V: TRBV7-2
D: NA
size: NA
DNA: TGTGCCAGCAGCTTAAGACTATACTCCGGCGAGCAGTACTTC
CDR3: CASSLRLYSGEQYF

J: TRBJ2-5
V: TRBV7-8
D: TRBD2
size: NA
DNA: TGTGCCAGCAGCTTCCAGCGGGGAGACCAAGAGACCCAGTACTTC
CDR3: CASSFQRGDQETQYF

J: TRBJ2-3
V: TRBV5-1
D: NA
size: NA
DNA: TGCGCCAGCAGCTTGGTAATTGGCACCACAGATACGCAGTATTTT
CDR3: CASSLVIGTTDTQYF

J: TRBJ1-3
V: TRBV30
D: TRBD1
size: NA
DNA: TGTGCCTGGAGGAGAGACAGGGGAACCTACTCTGGAAACACCATATATTTT
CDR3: CAWRRDRGTYSGNTIYF

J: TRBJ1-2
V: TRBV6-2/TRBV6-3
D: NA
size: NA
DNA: TGTGCCAGCAGTCTTGGACAGCTATATGGCTACACCTTC
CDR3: CASSLGQLYGYTF

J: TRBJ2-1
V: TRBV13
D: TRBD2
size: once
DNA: TGTGCCAGCAGCTGGGTAGCGGGAGGCTACAATGAGCAGTTCTTC
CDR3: CASSWVAGGYNEQFF

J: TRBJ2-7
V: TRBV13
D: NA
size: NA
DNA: TGTGCCAGCAGCTTACGCGGGTCCGACTCCTACGAGCAGTACTTC
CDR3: CASSLRGSDSYEQYF

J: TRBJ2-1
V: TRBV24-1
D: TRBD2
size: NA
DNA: TGTGCCACCAGTGATCCCCGGACTAGCGGAGGCTCCTACAATGAGCAGTTCTTC
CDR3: CATSDPRTSGGSYNEQFF

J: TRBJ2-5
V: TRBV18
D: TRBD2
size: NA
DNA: TGTGCCAGCTCACCAGGGACTAGCGGGAGTCTGGAGACCCAGTACTTC
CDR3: CASSPGTSGSLETQYF

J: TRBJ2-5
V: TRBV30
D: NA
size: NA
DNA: TGTGCCTGGAGTGGCTCCCCAGGGATCCAAGAGACCCAGTACTTC
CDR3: CAWSGSPGIQETQYF

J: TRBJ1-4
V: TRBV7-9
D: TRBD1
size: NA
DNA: TGTGCCAGCAGCATGGGACAGGGGACTGAAAAACTGTTTTTT
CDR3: CASSMGQGTEKLFF

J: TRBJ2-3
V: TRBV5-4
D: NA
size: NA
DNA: TGTGCCAGCAGTGCGGTCCGGGGAGGAGGCACAGATACGCAGTATTTT
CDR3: CASSAVRGGGTDTQYF

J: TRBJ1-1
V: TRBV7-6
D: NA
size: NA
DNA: TGTGCCAGCAGCGATGACACGAACACTGAAGCTTTCTTT
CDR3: CASSDDTNTEAFF

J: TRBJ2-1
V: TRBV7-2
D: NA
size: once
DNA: TGTGCCAGCAGCCCCCCTTATGGGCACAATGAGCAGTTCTTC
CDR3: CASSPPYGHNEQFF

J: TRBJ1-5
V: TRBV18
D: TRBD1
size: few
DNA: TGTGCCAGCTCGCGGGGACAGACAAATCAGCCCCAGCATTTT
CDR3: CASSRGQTNQPQHF

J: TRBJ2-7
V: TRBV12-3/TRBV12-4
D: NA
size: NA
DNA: TGTGCCAGCAGTTTTCAGGGGACCTACGAGCAGTACTTC
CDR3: CASSFQGTYEQYF

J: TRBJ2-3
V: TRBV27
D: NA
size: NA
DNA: TGTGCCAGCAGCCCTAGCACAGATACGCAGTATTTT
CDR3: CASSPSTDTQYF

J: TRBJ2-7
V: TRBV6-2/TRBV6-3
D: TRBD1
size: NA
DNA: TGTGCCAGCAGTTACAGGAACAGGGGGCGCGACGAGCAGTACTTC
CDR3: CASSYRNRGRDEQYF

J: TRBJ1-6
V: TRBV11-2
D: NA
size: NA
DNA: TGTGCCAGCAGCTCCCCGACAGGCTTATATAATTCACCCCTCCACTTT
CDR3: CASSSPTGLYNSPLHF

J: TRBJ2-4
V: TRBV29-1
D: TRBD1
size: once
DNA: TGCAGCGTTCGGACAGGGATACACATTCAGTACTTC
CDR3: CSVRTGIHIQYF

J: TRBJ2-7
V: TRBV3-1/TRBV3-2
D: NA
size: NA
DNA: TGTGCCAGCAGCCAAGATCGAAGCGGGCTACGCTCCTACGAGCAGTACTTC
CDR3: CASSQDRSGLRSYEQYF

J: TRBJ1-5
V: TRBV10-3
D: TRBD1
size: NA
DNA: TGTGCCATCAGTGAGTCGGAGGGGGCTTATCAGCCCCAGCATTTT
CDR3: CAISESEGAYQPQHF

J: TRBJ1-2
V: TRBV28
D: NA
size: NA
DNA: TGTGCCAGCAAAATAACGGGCCGAGGGGCCCGGGGGAACTATGGCTACACCTTC
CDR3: CASKITGRGARGNYGYTF

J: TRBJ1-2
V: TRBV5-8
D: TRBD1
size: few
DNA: TGTGCCAGCAGCTTCGACAGGGGGAGGTCGAGAGGCTACACCTTC
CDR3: CASSFDRGRSRGYTF

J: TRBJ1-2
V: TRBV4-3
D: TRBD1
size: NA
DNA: TGCGCCAGCAGCCTCACCCCCGCCGGACAGGGGAACTATGGCTACACCTTC
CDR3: CASSLTPAGQGNYGYTF

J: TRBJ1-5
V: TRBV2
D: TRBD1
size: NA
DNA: TGTGCCAGCACCTCTACTCGTCCCGGGACAGGGCCAAATCAGCCCCAGCATTTT
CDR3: CASTSTRPGTGPNQPQHF

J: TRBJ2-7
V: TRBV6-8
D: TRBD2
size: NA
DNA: TGTGCCAGCAGTAGCCGGGTAGCGGGTCCCTCCTACGAGCAGTACTTC
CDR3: CASSSRVAGPSYEQYF

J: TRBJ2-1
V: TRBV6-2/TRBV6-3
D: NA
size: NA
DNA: TGTGCCAGCAGCCCTAGAGGGTACAATGAGCAGTTCTTC
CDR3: CASSPRGYNEQFF

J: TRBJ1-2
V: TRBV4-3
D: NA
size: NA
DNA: TGCGCCAGCAGCCCAACAGCTGGGCAGGGGTACTATGGCTACACCTTC
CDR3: CASSPTAGQGYYGYTF

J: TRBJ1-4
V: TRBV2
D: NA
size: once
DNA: TGTGCCAGCAAGGCGGTAGATAGTAATGAAAAACTGTTTTTT
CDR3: CASKAVDSNEKLFF

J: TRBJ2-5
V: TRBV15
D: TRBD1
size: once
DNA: TGTGCCACCAGCAGAGTAGGGACAGGGGGCGCGGAGACCCAGTACTTC
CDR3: CATSRVGTGGAETQYF

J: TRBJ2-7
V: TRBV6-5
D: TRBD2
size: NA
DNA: TGTGCCAGCAGTTTCCTGACTAGCGGGAGCTCCTACGAGCAGTACTTC
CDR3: CASSFLTSGSSYEQYF

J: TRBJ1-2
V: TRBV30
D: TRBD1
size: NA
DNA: TGTGCCTGGAGAAAGACTCCGGGACAGGGGGCGCGCGGCTACACCTTC
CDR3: CAWRKTPGQGARGYTF

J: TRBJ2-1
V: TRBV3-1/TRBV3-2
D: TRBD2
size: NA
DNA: TGTGCCAGCAGCCGGGCCAGCGGGAGGGCATTAGAGCAGTTCTTC
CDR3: CASSRASGRALEQFF

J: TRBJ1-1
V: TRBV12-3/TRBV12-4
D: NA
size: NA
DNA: TGTGCCAGCAGTTTCGGGGGGATGACTTTCTTT
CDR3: CASSFGGMTFF

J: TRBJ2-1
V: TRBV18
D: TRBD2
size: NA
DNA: TGTGCCAGCTCACCACCGGGACTAGCGGGGGGTTCCTACAATGAGCAGTTCTTC
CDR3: CASSPPGLAGGSYNEQFF